Listed here is a single TCR beta chain. Assay: immunoSEQ multiplex PCR; the TCRdb copy retains only in-frame clones and omits some. The sample carries 90,000 to 100,000 clones, roughly 90% recorded once. The sample comes from a study of control samples from healthy donors and cancer patients. This sequence originates from a woman aged 70 to 79 in good health. The source material was blood.

The CDR3 DNA reads TGTGCCAGCAGTGCCCGGACTAGCGGCCGACGAGGGGTAGAGACCCAGTACTTC. Its translation is CASSARTSGRRGVETQYF. V is TRBV6-1 and J is TRBJ2-5; 10 bases agree with TRBD2. From germline, CDR1 is MNHNS and CDR2 SASEGT. V lost 4 bases and J lost 4; bases outside the gene matches: 15. This CDR3 has 18 residues.